One sample yielded the 10 T cell receptor beta chains listed below, sequenced in a study of identical twins. TCRdb re-analysed the 5' RACE reads in MiXCR, keeping a single row per CDR3 protein. The table shows 1.5 million to 2 million distinct CDR3 sequences, with 25% to 35% occurring only once. The sample consisted of cord blood. Source of these receptors: a newborn girl in good health.

V is TRBV7-2 and J is TRBJ2-3; 11 bases fit TRBD2. Germline V gene lookup returns CDR1 SGHTA and CDR2 FQGNSA. Unmatched junction bases numbered 8, after V lost 6 bases and J lost 3 bases. This CDR3 is built from 16 residues. The CDR3 DNA reads as TGTGCCAGCAGGACTAGCGGGATGGGAAGGACAGATACGCAGTATTTT. This codes for CASRTSGMGRTDTQYF.

This chain uses TRBV6-6 with TRBJ1-1, with D uncertain. Per the germline V gene, CDR1 is MNHNY and CDR2 is SVGAGI (reference sequence). V dropped 0 bases and J dropped 1 base, with 9 bases sitting between them. This CDR3 region has 15 residues. This CDR3 is CASSYSVQSNTEAFF. CDR3 nucleotide sequence: TGTGCCAGCAGTTACTCCGTTCAGTCGAACACTGAAGCTTTCTTT.

This clonotype was seen just once. The V call is TRBV11-2, the J call TRBJ2-1, with a tentative D call TRBD2 (5 bases). Germline CDR1 is SGHAT and CDR2 is FQNNGV. Between the trimmed V and J ends, which lost 5 bases and 4 bases, there was a span of 24 bases. The CDR3 runs 18 residues. The CDR3 is CASSPWLRGPYTYNEQFF. The CDR3 DNA reads TGTGCCAGCAGCCCCTGGTTGAGAGGGCCTTATACATACAATGAGCAGTTCTTC.

CDR3 region: CASSLVGQFYNEQFF. The CDR3 coding sequence is TGTGCCAGCAGCTTAGTCGGACAGTTCTACAATGAGCAGTTCTTC. This chain links TRBV7-2 with TRBJ2-1, with D possibly matching TRBD1 (6 bases). The germline V gene has CDR1 SGHTA and CDR2 FQGNSA. The V end lost 1 base, the J end lost 3 bases, and 10 bases lay between the germline ends. The CDR3 extends over 15 amino acids.

This clonotype was seen many times. The chain has TRBV12-3 or TRBV12-4 and TRBJ2-3; D is ambiguous. Trimming took 6 bases from V and 8 from J, leaving 12 bases between them. CDR3 length equals 12 residues. The CDR3 nucleotides read TGTGCCAGCAGCTCCTCTTCGGGTACGCAGTATTTT. Amino acid sequence: CASSSSSGTQYF.

The CDR3 region has the DNA TGTGCCAGCAAGCCGGGCCTCTCAAATCAGCCCCAGCATTTT. Translated: CASKPGLSNQPQHF. V usage is TRBV7-2 and J usage is TRBJ1-5, with D unclear. The CDR3 consists of 14 residues. The germline V gene has CDR1 SGHTA and CDR2 FQGNSA. The V gene lost 7 bases and the J gene lost 4 bases, with 14 bases spanning the gap.

The V gene is TRBV10-3, the J gene TRBJ1-5; D is undetermined. CDR1 and CDR2 (germline): ENHRY, SYGVKD. V was trimmed by 0 bases and J by 5 bases, leaving 11 bases between them. This CDR3 has 15 amino acids. Written as DNA, the CDR3 is TGTGCCATCAGTGAGTCGGGTAGGAACTATCAGCCCCAGCATTTT. Protein product: CAISESGRNYQPQHF.

V usage is TRBV7-9 and J usage is TRBJ2-7; TRBD1 matches at 9 bases. V trimming: 5 bases; J trimming: 2 bases; junction bases outside the gene matches: 16. From germline, CDR1 is SEHNR and CDR2 FQNEAQ (reference sequence). This CDR3 spans 18 amino acids. CDR3 nucleotide sequence: TGTGCCAGCAGCAAGCGGGCGGTTCGAGGACAGGGGACCTACGAGCAGTACTTC. This codes for CASSKRAVRGQGTYEQYF.

The chain recombines TRBV18 with TRBJ2-5, with 8 bases fitting TRBD1. After removal of 5 bases from V and 4 bases from J, the junction contained 9 bases not matched to a gene. Germline V gene lookup returns CDR1 KGHSH and CDR2 LQKENI. This CDR3 is built from 15 residues. The CDR3 DNA is TGTGCCAGCTCAACTTGGACAGGGTATCCAGAGACCCAGTACTTC. Its protein is CASSTWTGYPETQYF.

There are a few counts of this clonotype. The chain couples TRBV10-2 to TRBJ2-2, with 8 nucleotides matching TRBD1. The V segment lost 6 bases and the J segment 6 bases; nucleotides outside the gene matches: 9. The CDR3 has 15 residues. Germline assignment: CDR1 WSHSY and CDR2 SAAADI. This CDR3 reads CASRPDRGSAGELFF. CDR3 in DNA: TGCGCCAGCAGACCCGACAGGGGTTCGGCCGGGGAGCTGTTTTTT.